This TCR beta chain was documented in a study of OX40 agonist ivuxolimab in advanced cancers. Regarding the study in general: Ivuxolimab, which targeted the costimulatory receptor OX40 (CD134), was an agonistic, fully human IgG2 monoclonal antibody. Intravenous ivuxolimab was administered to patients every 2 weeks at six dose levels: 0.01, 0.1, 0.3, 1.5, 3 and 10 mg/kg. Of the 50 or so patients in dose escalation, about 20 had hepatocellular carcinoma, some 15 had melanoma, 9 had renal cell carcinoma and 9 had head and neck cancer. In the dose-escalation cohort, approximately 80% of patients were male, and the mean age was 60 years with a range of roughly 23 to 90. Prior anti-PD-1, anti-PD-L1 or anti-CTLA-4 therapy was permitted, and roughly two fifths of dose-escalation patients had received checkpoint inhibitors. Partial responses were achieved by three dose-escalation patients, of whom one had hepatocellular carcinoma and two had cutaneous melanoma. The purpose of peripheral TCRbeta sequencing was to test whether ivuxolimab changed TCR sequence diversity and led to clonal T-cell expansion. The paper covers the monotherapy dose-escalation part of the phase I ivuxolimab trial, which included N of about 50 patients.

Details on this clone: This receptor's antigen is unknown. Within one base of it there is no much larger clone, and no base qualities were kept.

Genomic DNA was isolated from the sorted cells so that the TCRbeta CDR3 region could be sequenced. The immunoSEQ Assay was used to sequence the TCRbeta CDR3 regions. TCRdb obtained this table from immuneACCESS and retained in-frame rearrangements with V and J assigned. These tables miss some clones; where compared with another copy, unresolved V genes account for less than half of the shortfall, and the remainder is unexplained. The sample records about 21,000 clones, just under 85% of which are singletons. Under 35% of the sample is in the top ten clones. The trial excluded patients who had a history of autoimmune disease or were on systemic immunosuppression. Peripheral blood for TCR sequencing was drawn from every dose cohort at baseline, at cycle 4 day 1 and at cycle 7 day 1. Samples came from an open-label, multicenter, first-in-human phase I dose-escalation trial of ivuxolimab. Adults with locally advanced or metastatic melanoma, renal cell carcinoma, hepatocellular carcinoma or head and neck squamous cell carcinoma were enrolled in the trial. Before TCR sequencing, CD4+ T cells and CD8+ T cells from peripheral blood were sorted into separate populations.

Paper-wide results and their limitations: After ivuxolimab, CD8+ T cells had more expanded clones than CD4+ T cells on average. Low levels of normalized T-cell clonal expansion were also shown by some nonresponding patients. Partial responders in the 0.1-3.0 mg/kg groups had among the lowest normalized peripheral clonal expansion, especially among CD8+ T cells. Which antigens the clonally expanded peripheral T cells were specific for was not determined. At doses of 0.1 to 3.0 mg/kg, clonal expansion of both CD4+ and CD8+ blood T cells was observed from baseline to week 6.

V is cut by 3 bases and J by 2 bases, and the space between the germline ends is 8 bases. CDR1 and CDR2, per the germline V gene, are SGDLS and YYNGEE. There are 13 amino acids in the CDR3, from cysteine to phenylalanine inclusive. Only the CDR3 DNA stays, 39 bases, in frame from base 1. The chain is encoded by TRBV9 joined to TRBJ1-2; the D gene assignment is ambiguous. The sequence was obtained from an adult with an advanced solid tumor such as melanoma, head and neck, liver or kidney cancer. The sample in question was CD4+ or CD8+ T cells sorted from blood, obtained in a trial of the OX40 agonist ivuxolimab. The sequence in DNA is TGTGCCAGCAGCGCGGGGAGAAACTATGGCTACACCTTC. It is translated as CASSAGRNYGYTF.